What follows are 9 T cell receptor beta chains derived from one specimen sequenced in a study of cytomegalovirus exposure and HLA in healthy donors. Primers for the PCR totalled 60 Vbeta and 13 Jbeta. Some clones are missing from TCRdb's copy, which holds only in-frame ones; the method was immunoSEQ multiplex PCR. The sample gives approximately 71,000 clones, approximately 75% of which show up once; about 12% is in the top ten. The sequencing input was PBMCs. The receptors derive from a middle-aged woman in good health and CMV-seropositive.

This clone was counted once. This sequence joins TRBV30 and TRBJ2-5, with 10 bases lining up with TRBD2. The J segment lost 2 bases and the V segment lost 4 bases, leaving 7 bases of the junction unmatched. There are 15 residues in the CDR3. Germline lookup yields CDR1 GTSNPN and CDR2 SVGIG (reference sequence). CDR3 bases: TGTGCCTGGATGGATGCTAGCGGGGGACAAGAGACCCAGTACTTC. It encodes CAWMDASGGQETQYF. Looking up the rest from reference TRBV30 and TRBJ2-5 gives the full variable domain: SQTIHQWPATLVQPVGSPLSLECTVEGTSNPNLYWYRQAAGRGLQLLFYSVGIGQISSEVPQNLSASRPQDRQFILSSKKLLLSDSGFYLCAWMDASGGQETQYFGPGTRLLVL.

This clone was seen a single time. The chain is built from TRBV5-6 and TRBJ2-7; TRBD1 is a possible D gene (5 bases). Trimming shortened V by 4 bases and J by 5 bases, and 10 bases separated the two germline ends. The CDR3 runs 12 residues. In germline, CDR1 is SGHDT, CDR2 YYEEEE. The DNA of the CDR3 is TGTGCCAGCAGCGCCGACAGAAACGAGCAGTACTTC. This sequence encodes CASSADRNEQYF.

The chain carries TRBV2 and TRBJ2-5, with 10 bases lining up with TRBD1. This CDR3 is 17 amino acids long. Trimming cost V 5 bases and J 4 bases; bases outside gene matches: 13. Germline V gives CDR1 SNHLY, CDR2 FYNNEI. In DNA, the CDR3 is TGTGCCAGCAGTAGACCTCTGGGACAGGGGCTGGGAGAGACCCAGTACTTC. Its translation is CASSRPLGQGLGETQYF.

Only a few counts were recorded for this clone. The J gene is TRBJ1-1, the V gene TRBV5-4; perhaps TRBD1 as D (5 bases). The V end was cut by 4 bases, the J end by 4 bases, with 11 bases between. Germline V gene sequence: CDR1 SGHNT, CDR2 YYREEE (reference sequence). The CDR3 totals 13 residues. In DNA form, the CDR3 reads TGTGCCAGCAGCACATGGGGGGGCACTGAAGCTTTCTTT. This translates into CASSTWGGTEAFF.

This chain connects TRBV9 to TRBJ1-1, with D uncertain. CDR1 and CDR2 (germline): SGDLS, YYNGEE. This CDR3 contains 14 residues. Trimming shortened V by 1 base and J by 5 bases, and 12 bases separated the two germline ends. The CDR3 region has the DNA TGTGCCAGCAGCGTACTCCCGAGCGTAACTGAAGCTTTCTTT. The encoded protein is CASSVLPSVTEAFF.

This sequence joins TRBV19 and TRBJ1-4, with a possible D match to TRBD1 (6 bases). Trimming pared 8 bases from V and 8 bases from J, leaving 15 bases between. CDR3 length: 13 residues. Germline V gives CDR1 LNHDA, CDR2 SQIVND (reference sequence). The CDR3 region has the DNA TGTGCCAGTGGGGGCCACCTTGGCGAAAAACTGTTTTTT. Protein: CASGGHLGEKLFF. The whole variable domain, filled in from reference TRBV19 and TRBJ1-4, reads DGGITQSPKYLFRKEGQNVTLSCEQNLNHDAMYWYRQDPGQGLRLIYYSQIVNDFQKGDIAEGYSVSREKKESFPLTVTSAQKNPTAFYLCASGGHLGEKLFFGSGTQLSVL.

This sequence joins TRBV23-1 and TRBJ2-2, with 9 bases matching TRBD1. TRBV23-1 is assigned to the ORF class and has an uncertain function. The CDR3 loop spans 15 amino acids. The J segment lost 3 bases and the V segment lost 6 bases, leaving 5 bases of the junction unmatched. CDR3 DNA: TGCGCCAGCAGCCAGGGACAGGGTCACACCGGGGAGCTGTTTTTT. Its protein is CASSQGQGHTGELFF.

Concerning this clone: At one boundary the junction diverges from the germline segment, which might be a read error. This sequence joins TRBV5-6 and TRBJ2-7; a possible D gene is TRBD2 (6 bases). This CDR3 has 14 residues. Germline loops: CDR1 SGHDT, CDR2 YYEEEE. CDR3 DNA sequence: TGTGCCAGCAGCGTCCGGGACTGGGGGGTTCGGGCGAACTTC. It is translated as CASSVRDWGVRANF.

This clone was seen a handful of times. This chain links TRBV6-5 with TRBJ2-1, with a weak D call TRBD2 (7 bases). The CDR3 sequence is 15 residues long. In germline, CDR1 is MNHEY, CDR2 SVGAGI. Between the trimmed V and J ends, which lost 3 bases and 4 bases, there was a span of 13 bases. CDR3 nucleotides: TGTGCCAGCAGTTATACGGGGGGCCAGTACAATGAGCAGTTCTTC. This codes for CASSYTGGQYNEQFF.